This T cell receptor (beta chain) was recovered during a study of OX40 agonist ivuxolimab in advanced cancers. Turning to the study itself: Of the patients, three showed partial responses, one with hepatocellular carcinoma and two with cutaneous melanoma.

Generated by immunoSEQ multiplex PCR, the TCRdb table keeps only in-frame clones and is missing some. The sample lists more than 65,000 clones, roughly 90% occurring once. V was shortened by 6 bases and J by 4 bases, with 12 bases between the two germline ends. CDR1 and CDR2 from the germline V gene are MNHNS and SASEGT. There are 13 residues in the CDR3. With respect to this clone: Its antigen is as yet unknown.

Notes on the study in general: Within 6 weeks, CD4+ and CD8+ blood T cells expanded clonally at 0.1 to 3.0 mg/kg.

The starting material was CD4+ or CD8+ T cells sorted from blood, obtained in a trial of the OX40 agonist ivuxolimab. This receptor was taken from an adult with an advanced solid tumor such as melanoma, head and neck, liver or kidney cancer. The V gene is TRBV6-1, the J gene TRBJ1-1; possible D gene TRBD1, 6 bases. CDR3 protein: CASRTGGGTEAFF. The CDR3 DNA is TGTGCCAGCAGGACAGGTGGAGGCACTGAAGCTTTCTTT.